A single sample is the source of the 17 T cell receptor beta chains below, sequenced in a study of blood T cell repertoires in COVID-19. Libraries were prepared by immunoSEQ multiplex PCR; TCRdb keeps only in-frame clonotypes and omits some of them. The sample lists fewer than 100,000 clones; approximately 90% were seen once. Material: peripheral blood. These receptors came from a human donor in a cohort sampled during active COVID-19.

The chain uses TRBV28 and TRBJ1-1; TRBD1 matches at 7 bases. V shed 8 bases and J 2 bases; nucleotides not matched to a gene: 11. The germline V gene has CDR1 MDHEN and CDR2 SYDVKM. The CDR3 consists of 15 residues. The CDR3 DNA follows: TGTGCCAGCGTGACAGGGAATCGAGTAAACACTGAAGCTTTCTTT. Its protein is CASVTGNRVNTEAFF.

This chain connects TRBV5-5 to TRBJ2-2; D is undetermined. The CDR3 covers 13 residues. Germline lookup yields CDR1 SGHKS and CDR2 YYEKEE (reference sequence). Trimming stripped 4 bases from V and 4 bases from J, with 8 bases between. CDR3 protein: CASSPQSTGELFF. The CDR3 DNA is TGTGCCAGCAGCCCACAGAGCACCGGGGAGCTGTTTTTT.

The genes are TRBV27 and TRBJ2-1; D unresolved. Per germline, CDR1 MNHEY and CDR2 SMNVEV (reference sequence). V lost 5 bases and J 8 bases, leaving 13 bases between the germline ends. The CDR3 covers 13 residues. Here the CDR3 DNA reads TGTGCCAGCAGTCCGCCGGGTCGAGATGAGCAGTTCTTC. It is translated as CASSPPGRDEQFF.

The gene calls are TRBV21-1 and TRBJ2-1; the table's D gene call, TRBD2, was not cross checked with the DNA. TRBV21-1 is an annotated pseudogene. The CDR3 contains 20 residues. CDR3 sequence reads: CASSAPLGRGSPCLYNEQFF. DNA for the CDR3: TGTGCCAGCAGCGCTCCCCTCGGGCGCGGGAGCCCCTGTCTATACAATGAGCAGTTCTTC.

The chain is built from TRBV2 and TRBJ2-2; 9 bases map to TRBD2. The CDR3 loop spans 14 amino acids. The germline CDR1 and CDR2 sequences are SNHLY and FYNNEI. The V gene end was trimmed by 6 bases and the J gene end by 1 base; junction bases not matched to a gene: 0. The CDR3 reads CASRLAGNTGELFF. The CDR3 region has the DNA TGTGCCAGCAGACTAGCGGGGAACACCGGGGAGCTGTTTTTT.

V gene TRBV7-2 combines with J gene TRBJ1-1; D perhaps matches TRBD1 (6 bases). Trimming removed 5 bases at V and 11 bases at J, with 15 bases between. Germline V gene data show CDR1 as SGHTA and CDR2 as FQGNSA. The CDR3 covers 12 residues. In DNA, the CDR3 is TGTGCCAGCAGCACGCAGAGTAGGGGGGCTTTCTTT. It encodes CASSTQSRGAFF.

The chain uses TRBV6-2 or TRBV6-3 and TRBJ2-7, with a weak D call TRBD1 (5 bases). CDR3 length: 15 residues. Deletions cut 2 bases from V and 3 bases from J, with 14 bases between. The germline gives CDR1 MNHEY, CDR2 SVGEGT. CDR3 sequence: CASSYGQQVNYEQYF. CDR3 nucleotides: TGTGCCAGCAGTTACGGGCAACAGGTAAACTACGAGCAGTACTTC.

The chain links TRBV5-1 to TRBJ2-1; 7 bases match TRBD1. V gave up 4 bases and J gave up 5 bases; unmatched junction bases: 12. Germline V gene data show CDR1 as SGHRS and CDR2 as YFSETQ. This CDR3 spans 16 amino acids. CDR3 coding DNA: TGCGCCAGCAGCATCACCCCGACAGGGAACAACAATGAGCAGTTCTTC. Its translation: CASSITPTGNNNEQFF.

This clone was found once. V gene TRBV28 combines with J gene TRBJ2-7, with a weak D call TRBD2 (6 bases). The germline V gene has CDR1 MDHEN and CDR2 SYDVKM. This CDR3 is built from 15 residues. V was trimmed by 3 bases and J by 3 bases, leaving 15 bases between them. CDR3 residues: CASSLGLPGDYEQYF. The CDR3 DNA follows: TGTGCCAGCAGTTTGGGACTCCCGGGGGACTACGAGCAGTACTTC.

V is TRBV18 and J is TRBJ1-5, with a possible D match to TRBD1 (6 bases). Per the germline V gene, CDR1 is KGHSH and CDR2 is LQKENI. V dropped 6 bases and J dropped 4 bases, with 10 bases sitting between them. The CDR3 runs 13 residues. CDR3 DNA sequence: TGTGCCAGCTCCCCTGACAGGAATCAGCCCCAGCATTTT. Amino acids: CASSPDRNQPQHF.

The rearrangement uses TRBV20-1 and TRBJ1-6; D is unclear. CDR1 is DFQATT, CDR2 SNEGSKA, per germline (reference sequence). V was shortened by 6 bases and J by 12 bases, with 12 bases between the two germline ends. The CDR3 runs 11 residues. CDR3 sequence: CSAKRRLPLHF. As DNA, the CDR3 is TGCAGTGCCAAGCGGAGATTACCCCTCCACTTT.

The CDR3 bases are TGTGCCAGCAGGAGTCCGGGACAACGTTACTATGGCTACACCTTC. Translation: CASRSPGQRYYGYTF. The chain carries TRBV6-6 and TRBJ1-2, with TRBD1 as a possible D gene (6 bases). V shed 6 bases and J shed 3 bases, with 17 bases lying between them. The CDR3 sequence is 15 residues long. CDR1 and CDR2 (germline): MNHNY, SVGAGI (reference sequence).

The chain joins TRBV7-9 to TRBJ1-1; 9 bases fit TRBD1. This CDR3 spans 18 amino acids. Losses at the gene ends were 0 bases for V and 0 bases for J; bases not matched to a gene: 8. Looked up from germline, CDR1 is SEHNR and CDR2 is FQNEAQ (reference sequence). CDR3 amino acids: CASSLAGQGLHMNTEAFF. DNA for the CDR3: TGTGCCAGCAGCTTAGCTGGACAGGGGCTCCACATGAACACTGAAGCTTTCTTT.

This chain connects TRBV10-3 to TRBJ2-1; 9 bases map to TRBD1. Germline lookup yields CDR1 ENHRY and CDR2 SYGVKD. Trimming took 7 bases from V and 2 from J; bases not matched to a gene: 3. The length of the CDR3 is 14 residues. Written as DNA, the CDR3 is TGTGCCATCACTGGGACAGGGACCTACAATGAGCAGTTCTTC. Translating gives CAITGTGTYNEQFF.

The V gene is TRBV5-4, the J gene TRBJ2-1; 10 nucleotides agree with TRBD2. Germline CDR1 reads SGHNT; CDR2 reads YYREEE (reference sequence). The CDR3 totals 15 residues. The V segment lost 0 bases and the J segment 5 bases; nucleotides outside the gene matches: 2. CDR3 region: CASSLVLAGHNEQFF. The CDR3 bases are TGTGCCAGCAGCTTGGTACTAGCGGGGCACAATGAGCAGTTCTTC.

CDR3 nucleotides: TGTGCCAGCAGCCAAGTGGCCCGGGGGTCACCCCTCCACTTT. Amino acids: CASSQVARGSPLHF. The rearrangement uses TRBV3-1 (or the pseudogene TRBV3-2) and TRBJ1-6; perhaps TRBD1 as D (5 bases). CDR3 length: 14 residues. V was shortened by 1 base and J by 10 bases, with 11 bases between the two germline ends. Germline V gene sequence: CDR1 LGHDT, CDR2 YNNKEL (reference sequence).

The chain carries TRBV5-4 and TRBJ1-1; 7 positions match TRBD1. The CDR3 runs to 14 residues. Looked up from germline, CDR1 is SGHNT and CDR2 is YYREEE (reference sequence). V shed 2 bases and J 5 bases; nucleotides not matched to a gene: 6. The CDR3 region is CASSFGQEGTEAFF. Here the CDR3 DNA reads TGTGCCAGCAGCTTTGGACAGGAGGGGACTGAAGCTTTCTTT.